The 13 T cell receptor beta chains given below trace back to one sample, sequenced in a study of shared clonotypes between healthy human individuals. Assay: immunoSEQ multiplex PCR; the TCRdb copy retains only in-frame clones and omits some. The sample shows about 1 million clones, approximately 72% of them seen only once. The sequenced sample was memory CD4+ T cells sorted from blood. Subset in this sample: CD45RA-negative fraction. All receptors come from a man younger than 30 in good health.

The gene calls are TRBV6-1 and TRBJ2-1; maybe TRBD1 (6 bases). The CDR3 length is 14 residues. V was clipped by 8 bases and J by 9 bases, with 20 bases between them. The germline CDR1 and CDR2 sequences are MNHNS and SASEGT. The CDR3 protein is CASLRSTGKGEQFF. The CDR3 nucleotides read TGTGCCAGCCTTCGATCTACAGGGAAGGGTGAGCAGTTCTTC.

The chain joins TRBV27 to TRBJ1-5; tentative D call: TRBD1 (5 bases). This CDR3 contains 12 residues. From germline, CDR1 is MNHEY and CDR2 SMNVEV (reference sequence). The DNA of the CDR3 is TGTGCTGTAGGGGAACGCAATCAGCCCCAGCATTTT. This encodes CAVGERNQPQHF.

The table lists this clone with a count of one. The genes are TRBV5-1 and TRBJ2-7; D possibly corresponds to TRBD1 (6 bases). Germline-derived CDR1 and CDR2 are SGHRS and YFSETQ. The CDR3 consists of 15 residues. With 1 base removed from V and 2 bases from J, the gap between germline ends came to 13 bases. The CDR3 DNA reads TGCGCCAGCAGCTTGAGTACAGGGACCGCCTACGAGCAGTACTTC. This gives the protein CASSLSTGTAYEQYF.

For the CDR3, the DNA is TGTGCCAGCAGCGGAGGACTCCTTAACTATGGCTACACCTTC. The encoded protein is CASSGGLLNYGYTF. This chain connects TRBV7-2 to TRBJ1-2; D is unclear. The CDR3 covers 14 residues. CDR1 is SGHTA, CDR2 FQGNSA, per germline. The V end was cut by 5 bases, the J end by 1 base, with 11 bases between. Drawing the rest from reference TRBV7-2 and TRBJ1-2, the complete variable domain is GAGVSQSPSNKVTEKGKDVELRCDPISGHTALYWYRQSLGQGLEFLIYFQGNSAPDKSGLPSDRFSAERTGGSVSTLTIQRTQQEDSAVYLCASSGGLLNYGYTFGSGTRLTVV.

The V gene is TRBV13, the J gene TRBJ2-1; 7 bases align to TRBD2. Germline values: CDR1 PRHDT, CDR2 FYEKMQ (reference sequence). With 5 bases clipped from V and 4 bases from J, the junction kept 8 bases outside the gene matches. The CDR3 is 15 amino acids. The CDR3 nucleotides are TGTGCCAGCAGCCCAGCGGGAACCCTTTACAATGAGCAGTTCTTC. Amino acids: CASSPAGTLYNEQFF.

The chain couples TRBV7-2 to TRBJ1-5; no clear D. The germline V and J ends were trimmed by 4 bases and 10 bases, with 14 bases remaining between them. Germline V gene data show CDR1 as SGHTA and CDR2 as FQGNSA. This CDR3 is built from 13 residues. CDR3 region: CASSSRREVPQHF. CDR3 DNA: TGTGCCAGCAGCTCGAGGCGGGAAGTCCCCCAGCATTTT.

This rearrangement joins TRBV5-4 to TRBJ1-4; the D gene is possibly TRBD1 (5 bases). The V gene's germline CDR1 is SGHNT and CDR2 YYREEE (reference sequence). Trimming shortened V by 3 bases and J by 6 bases, and 9 bases separated the two germline ends. This CDR3 spans 13 amino acids. The CDR3 spells CASSYGGDEKLFF. DNA for the CDR3: TGTGCCAGCAGCTATGGGGGTGATGAAAAACTGTTTTTT.

The rearrangement joins TRBV29-1 to TRBJ1-2; possibly TRBD1 for D (5 bases). Germline CDR1 is SQVTM and CDR2 is ANQGSEA. The CDR3 runs to 11 residues. Trimming removed 4 bases at V and 4 bases at J, with 7 bases between. For the CDR3, the DNA is TGCAGCGTTGGGGGGAGCTATGGCTACACCTTC. This sequence encodes CSVGGSYGYTF. Complete variable domain (other parts from reference TRBV29-1 and TRBJ1-2): SAVISQKPSRDICQRGTSLTIQCQVDSQVTMMFWYRQQPGQSLTLIATANQGSEATYESGFVIDKFPISRPNLTFSTLTVSNMSPEDSSIYLCSVGGSYGYTFGSGTRLTVV.

The rearrangement links TRBV2 to TRBJ1-2, with a tentative D call TRBD1 (5 bases). Germline assignment: CDR1 SNHLY and CDR2 FYNNEI. With 1 base removed from V and 8 bases from J, the gap between germline ends came to 14 bases. This CDR3 has 14 amino acids. The CDR3 spells CASSEVGPGGGYTF. The DNA for the CDR3 is TGTGCCAGCAGTGAAGTGGGACCAGGAGGGGGCTACACCTTC.

V gene TRBV27 combines with J gene TRBJ1-2; 10 bases are a match to TRBD1. The germline gives CDR1 MNHEY, CDR2 SMNVEV (reference sequence). Trimming at V came to 3 bases and at J to 4 bases, leaving 14 bases not matched to a gene. CDR3 length: 18 residues. In DNA, the CDR3 is TGTGCCAGCAGTTTCTCAGGACTTTCCGGGGACAGGGGCTATGGCTACACCTTC. Protein sequence: CASSFSGLSGDRGYGYTF.

V and J are TRBV28 and TRBJ2-3, with 9 bases lining up with TRBD1. The CDR3 is 14 residues long. J gave up 6 bases and V 4 bases, and 5 bases lay outside the gene matches. Germline-derived CDR1 and CDR2 are MDHEN and SYDVKM. CDR3 sequence: CASSSRTGVDTQYF. In nucleotides, the CDR3 is TGTGCCAGCAGTTCACGGACAGGGGTGGATACGCAGTATTTT.

V usage is TRBV7-2 and J usage is TRBJ1-4, with D possibly matching TRBD1 (5 bases). Germline V lookup: CDR1 SGHTA, CDR2 FQGNSA. The CDR3 extends over 11 amino acids. The germline V and J ends were trimmed by 5 bases and 13 bases, with 11 bases remaining between them. For the CDR3, the DNA is TGTGCCAGCAGCGCGGGACGTGCACTGTTTTTT. Translated: CASSAGRALFF. The whole variable domain, remainder taken from reference TRBV7-2 and TRBJ1-4, is GAGVSQSPSNKVTEKGKDVELRCDPISGHTALYWYRQSLGQGLEFLIYFQGNSAPDKSGLPSDRFSAERTGGSVSTLTIQRTQQEDSAVYLCASSAGRALFFGSGTQLSVL.

The chain is built from TRBV29-1 and TRBJ1-1; TRBD1 agrees at 8 bases. The V gene's germline CDR1 is SQVTM and CDR2 ANQGSEA. With V trimmed by 4 bases and J by 0 bases, 4 bases remained unmatched. This CDR3 has 14 residues. In DNA, the CDR3 is TGCAGCGTTGTAACAGGGGGTATGAACACTGAAGCTTTCTTT. Translated: CSVVTGGMNTEAFF.